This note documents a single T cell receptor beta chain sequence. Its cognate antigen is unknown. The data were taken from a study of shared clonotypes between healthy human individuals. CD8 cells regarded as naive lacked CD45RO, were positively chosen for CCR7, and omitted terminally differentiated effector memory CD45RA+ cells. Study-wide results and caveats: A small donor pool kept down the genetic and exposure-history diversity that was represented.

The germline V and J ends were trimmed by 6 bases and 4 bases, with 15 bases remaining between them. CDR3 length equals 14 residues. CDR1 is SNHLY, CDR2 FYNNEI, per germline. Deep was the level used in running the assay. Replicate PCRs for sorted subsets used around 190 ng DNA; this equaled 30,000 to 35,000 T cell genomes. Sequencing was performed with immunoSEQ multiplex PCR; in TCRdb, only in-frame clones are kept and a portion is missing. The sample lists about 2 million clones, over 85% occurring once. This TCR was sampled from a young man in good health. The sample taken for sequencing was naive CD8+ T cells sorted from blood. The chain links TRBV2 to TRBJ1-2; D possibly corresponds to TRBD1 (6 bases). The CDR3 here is CASSTRDIAYGYTF. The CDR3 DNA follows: TGTGCCAGCAGCACTAGGGACATAGCCTATGGCTACACCTTC.